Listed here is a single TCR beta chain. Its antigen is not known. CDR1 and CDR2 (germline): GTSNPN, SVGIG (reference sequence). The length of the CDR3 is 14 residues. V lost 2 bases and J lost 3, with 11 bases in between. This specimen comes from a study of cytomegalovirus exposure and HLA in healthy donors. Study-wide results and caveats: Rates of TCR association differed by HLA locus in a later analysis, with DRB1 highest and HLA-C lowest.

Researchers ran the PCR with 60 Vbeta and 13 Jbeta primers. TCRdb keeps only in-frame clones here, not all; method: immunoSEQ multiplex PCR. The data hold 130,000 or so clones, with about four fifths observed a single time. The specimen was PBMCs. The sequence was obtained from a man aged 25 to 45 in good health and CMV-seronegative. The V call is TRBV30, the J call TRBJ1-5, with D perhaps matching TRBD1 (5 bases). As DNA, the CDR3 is TGTGCCTGGAGTCCCGGACACCCCAATCAGCCCCAGCATTTT. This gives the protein CAWSPGHPNQPQHF.